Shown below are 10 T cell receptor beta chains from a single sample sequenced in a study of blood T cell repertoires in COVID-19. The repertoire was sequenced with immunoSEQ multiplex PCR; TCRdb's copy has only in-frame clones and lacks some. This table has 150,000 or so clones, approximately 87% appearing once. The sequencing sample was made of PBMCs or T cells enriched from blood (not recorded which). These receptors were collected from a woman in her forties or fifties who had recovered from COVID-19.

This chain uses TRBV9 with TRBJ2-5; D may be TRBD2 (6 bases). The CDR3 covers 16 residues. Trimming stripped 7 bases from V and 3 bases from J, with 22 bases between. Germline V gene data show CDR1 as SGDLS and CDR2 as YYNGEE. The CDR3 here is CASSPGGTQLEETQYF. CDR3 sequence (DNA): TGTGCCAGCTCGCCCGGGGGAACACAACTAGAAGAGACCCAGTACTTC.

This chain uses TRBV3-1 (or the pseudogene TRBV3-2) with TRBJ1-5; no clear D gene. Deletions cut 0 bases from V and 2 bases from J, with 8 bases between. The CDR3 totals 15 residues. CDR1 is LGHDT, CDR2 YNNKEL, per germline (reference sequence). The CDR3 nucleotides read TGTGCCAGCAGCCAAGAGGGCCTGGGCAATCAGCCCCAGCATTTT. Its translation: CASSQEGLGNQPQHF.

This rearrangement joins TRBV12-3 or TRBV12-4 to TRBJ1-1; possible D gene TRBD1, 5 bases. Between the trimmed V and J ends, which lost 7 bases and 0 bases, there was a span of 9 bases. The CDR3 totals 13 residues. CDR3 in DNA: TGTGCCAGCACGCGACAGATGAACACTGAAGCTTTCTTT. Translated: CASTRQMNTEAFF.

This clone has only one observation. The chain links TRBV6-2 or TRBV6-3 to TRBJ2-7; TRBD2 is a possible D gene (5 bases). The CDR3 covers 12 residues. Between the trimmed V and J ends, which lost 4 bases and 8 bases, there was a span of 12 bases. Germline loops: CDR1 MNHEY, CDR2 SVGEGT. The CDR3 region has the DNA TGTGCCAGCAGTTTGACCCGAGGGAAGCAGTACTTC. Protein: CASSLTRGKQYF.

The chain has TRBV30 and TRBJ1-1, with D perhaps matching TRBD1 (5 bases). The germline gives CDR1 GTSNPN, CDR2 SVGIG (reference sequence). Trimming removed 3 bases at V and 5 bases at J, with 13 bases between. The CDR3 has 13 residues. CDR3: CAWRVGGVTEAFF. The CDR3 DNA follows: TGTGCCTGGAGGGTCGGAGGGGTAACTGAAGCTTTCTTT.

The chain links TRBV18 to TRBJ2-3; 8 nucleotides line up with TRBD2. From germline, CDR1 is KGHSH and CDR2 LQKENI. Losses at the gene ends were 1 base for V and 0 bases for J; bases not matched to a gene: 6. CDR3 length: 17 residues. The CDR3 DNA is TGTGCCAGCTCACCACAGCCGGGACTAGGAAGCACAGATACGCAGTATTTT. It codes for CASSPQPGLGSTDTQYF. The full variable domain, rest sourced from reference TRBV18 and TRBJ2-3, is NAGVMQNPRHLVRRRGQEARLRCSPMKGHSHVYWYRQLPEEGLKFMVYLQKENIIDESGMPKERFSAEFPKEGPSILRIQQVVRGDSAAYFCASSPQPGLGSTDTQYFGPGTRLTVL.

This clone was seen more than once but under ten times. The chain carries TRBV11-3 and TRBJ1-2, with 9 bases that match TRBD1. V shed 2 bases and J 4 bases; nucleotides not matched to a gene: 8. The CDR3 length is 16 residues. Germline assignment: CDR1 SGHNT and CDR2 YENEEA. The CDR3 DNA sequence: TGTGCCAGCAGCTTAACCGGGACAGGGAGGAGCTATGGCTACACCTTC. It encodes CASSLTGTGRSYGYTF.

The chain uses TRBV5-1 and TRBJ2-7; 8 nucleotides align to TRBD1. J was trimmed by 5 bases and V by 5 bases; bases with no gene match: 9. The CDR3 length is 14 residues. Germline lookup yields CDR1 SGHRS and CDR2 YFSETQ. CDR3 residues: CASRKTGEVDEQYF. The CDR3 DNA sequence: TGCGCCAGCAGGAAGACAGGGGAGGTCGACGAGCAGTACTTC.

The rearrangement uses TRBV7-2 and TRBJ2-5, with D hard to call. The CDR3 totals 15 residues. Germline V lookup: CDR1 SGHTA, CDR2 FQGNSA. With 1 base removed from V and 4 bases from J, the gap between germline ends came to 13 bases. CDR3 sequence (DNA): TGTGCCAGCAGCTTAGACCGGAGCGAAGTAGAGACCCAGTACTTC. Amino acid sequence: CASSLDRSEVETQYF.

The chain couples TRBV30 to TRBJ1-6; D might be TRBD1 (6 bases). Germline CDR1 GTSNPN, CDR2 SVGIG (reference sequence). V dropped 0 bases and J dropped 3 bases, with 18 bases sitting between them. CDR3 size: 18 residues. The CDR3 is CAWSVRAGAGHYNSPLHF. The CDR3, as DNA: TGTGCCTGGAGTGTACGAGCGGGGGCAGGCCACTATAATTCACCCCTCCACTTT.